This T cell receptor (beta chain) was sequenced for a study of CD8 T cells in ankylosing spondylitis (dated 2017 in TCRdb). Study-wide context: To find TCR variants linked to disease, the study profiled T cell receptor beta repertoires in ankylosing spondylitis patients and healthy donors. The full study cohort was made up of about 25 ankylosing spondylitis patients and roughly 100 healthy donors. Peripheral blood samples were taken, and synovial fluid was additionally collected from ankylosing spondylitis patients.

Study-wide findings and limitations: Some motif variants were previously reported in synovial fluid and blood of reactive arthritis patients, suggesting common disease-initiation mechanisms. The disease-linked clones had a CD8+ phenotype and were found at relatively low frequencies in peripheral blood. Blood from ankylosing spondylitis patients appeared to be characterized by a TCR beta motif made up of fewer than ten highly homologous amino acid variants. Significant enrichment of the disease-linked clones was reported in matched synovial fluid samples from ankylosing spondylitis patients.

This clonotype showed up many times. Its recognized antigen is unknown. Base qualities were left out, and no much larger clone turns up one base away. CDR1 SGHTA and CDR2 FQGNSA were looked up in the germline V gene. Including cysteine and phenylalanine, the CDR3 has 15 amino acids. Here the CDR3 DNA is all that survives: 45 bases in frame from base 1. V was cut back by 2 bases and J by 0 bases, leaving a gap of 11 bases between them. Sequencing used an Illumina HiSeq 2500. Quantitative 5'-RACE with molecular barcodes was the method used to prepare the TCR beta libraries. Concerning the study's data processing: A new computational method, built on a probabilistic model of VDJ rearrangement, was used to identify disease-linked TCR variants. In-frame beta chains were kept once TCRdb had trimmed the public reads at Q25 with fastp and called clones with MiXCR. Every distinct CDR3 protein forms one entry, paired with its most common genes and DNA. TCRdb's processing, not the study's, gives the V and J calls here. In all, the sample holds under 250,000 distinct CDR3 sequences, and 6% to 8% of those were seen once. The top ten constitute 14% of the sample.

The sample was blood, either unsorted or a sorted T cell fraction (not recorded which). The chain uses TRBV7-2 and TRBJ2-7; a tentative D match to TRBD2 spans 6 bases. This clonotype was sampled from a male donor with ankylosing spondylitis. The CDR3 here reads CASSLLRDFSYEQYF. The sequenced DNA: TGTGCCAGCAGCTTACTCCGGGACTTCTCCTACGAGCAGTACTTC.